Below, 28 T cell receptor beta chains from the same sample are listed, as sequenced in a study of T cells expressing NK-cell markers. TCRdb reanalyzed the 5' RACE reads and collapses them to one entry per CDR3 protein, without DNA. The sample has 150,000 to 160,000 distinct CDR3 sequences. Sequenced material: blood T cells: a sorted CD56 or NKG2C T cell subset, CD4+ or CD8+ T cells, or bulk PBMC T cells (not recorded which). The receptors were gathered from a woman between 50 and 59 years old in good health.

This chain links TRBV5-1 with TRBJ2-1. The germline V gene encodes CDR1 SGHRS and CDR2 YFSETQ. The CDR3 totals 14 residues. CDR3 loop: CASSLFFAYNEQFF.

The CDR3 sequence is CASSGKREATYNEQFF. The chain links TRBV5-1 to TRBJ2-1; checking the TCRdb D call of TRBD2 is not possible without DNA. The CDR3 spans 16 residues. Germline values: CDR1 SGHRS, CDR2 YFSETQ.

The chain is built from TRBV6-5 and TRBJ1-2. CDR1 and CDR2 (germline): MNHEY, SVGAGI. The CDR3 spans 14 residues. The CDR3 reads CASSYSTVRDGYTF.

This CDR3 is CASSPGASSTDTQYF. The rearrangement joins TRBV14 to TRBJ2-3; there is no DNA to check the TCRdb D call of TRBD1. CDR1 and CDR2 (germline): SGHDN, FVKESK. The CDR3 totals 15 residues. Full variable domain (missing parts from reference TRBV14 and TRBJ2-3): EAGVTQFPSHSVIEKGQTVTLRCDPISGHDNLYWYRRVMGKEIKFLLHFVKESKQDESGMPNNRFLAERTGGTYSTLKVQPAELEDSGVYFCASSPGASSTDTQYFGPGTRLTVL.

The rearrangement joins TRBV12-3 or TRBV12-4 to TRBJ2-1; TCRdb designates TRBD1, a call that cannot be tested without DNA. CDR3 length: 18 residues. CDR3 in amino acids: CASSSTFSDRASYNEQFF.

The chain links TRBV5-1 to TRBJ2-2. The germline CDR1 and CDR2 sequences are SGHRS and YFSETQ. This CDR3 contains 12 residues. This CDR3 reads CASSGYTGELFF.

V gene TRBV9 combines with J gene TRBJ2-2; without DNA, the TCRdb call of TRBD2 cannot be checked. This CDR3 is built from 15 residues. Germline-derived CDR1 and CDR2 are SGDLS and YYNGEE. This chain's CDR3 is CASSVGTSNTGELFF.

The CDR3 sequence: CASSPTTQGRNFNNEQFF. The chain joins TRBV2 to TRBJ2-1; TCRdb selects TRBD2, and the lack of DNA leaves this call unchecked. This CDR3 region has 18 residues. Germline CDR1 SNHLY, CDR2 FYNNEI.

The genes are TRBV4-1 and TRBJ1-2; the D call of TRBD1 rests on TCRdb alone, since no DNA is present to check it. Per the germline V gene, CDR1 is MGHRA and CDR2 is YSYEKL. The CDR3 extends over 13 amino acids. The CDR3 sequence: CASSPGQAYGYTF.

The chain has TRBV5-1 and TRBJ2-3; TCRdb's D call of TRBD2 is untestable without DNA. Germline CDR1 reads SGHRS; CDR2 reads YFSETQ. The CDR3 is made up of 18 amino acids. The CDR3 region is CASSFPVGRATSTDTQYF.

The CDR3 is CASSPLQGVEQYF. The rearrangement joins TRBV4-1 to TRBJ2-7; checking the TCRdb D call of TRBD1 is not possible without DNA. Germline V gene lookup returns CDR1 MGHRA and CDR2 YSYEKL. CDR3 length equals 13 residues.

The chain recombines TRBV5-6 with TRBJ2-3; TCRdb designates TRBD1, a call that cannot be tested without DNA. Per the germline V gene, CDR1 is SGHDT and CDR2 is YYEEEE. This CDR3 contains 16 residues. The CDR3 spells CASSPLGLGGMDTQYF.

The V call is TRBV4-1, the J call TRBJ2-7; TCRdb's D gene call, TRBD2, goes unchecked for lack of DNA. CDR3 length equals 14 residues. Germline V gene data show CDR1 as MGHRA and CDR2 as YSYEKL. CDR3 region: CASSHPGLVYEQYF.

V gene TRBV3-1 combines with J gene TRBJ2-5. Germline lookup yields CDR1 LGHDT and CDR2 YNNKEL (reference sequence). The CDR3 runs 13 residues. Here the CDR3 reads CASSPDPEETQYF.

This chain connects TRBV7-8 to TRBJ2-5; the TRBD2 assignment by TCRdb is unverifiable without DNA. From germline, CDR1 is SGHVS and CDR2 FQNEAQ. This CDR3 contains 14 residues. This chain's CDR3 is CASRLTSGTETQYF.

The CDR3 sequence: CAISDEQPHYGYTF. The chain is built from TRBV10-3 and TRBJ1-2. The CDR3 extends over 14 amino acids. Germline-derived CDR1 and CDR2 are ENHRY and SYGVKD.

CDR3 sequence reads: CAISGEAGSTEAFF. J is TRBJ1-1 and V is TRBV10-3; the D call from TCRdb, TRBD1, cannot be confirmed without DNA. Germline V gene lookup returns CDR1 ENHRY and CDR2 SYGVKD. The CDR3 has 14 amino acids.

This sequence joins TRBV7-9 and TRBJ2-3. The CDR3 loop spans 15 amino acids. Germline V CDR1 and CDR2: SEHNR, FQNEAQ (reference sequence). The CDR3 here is CASSLGGLATDTQYF.

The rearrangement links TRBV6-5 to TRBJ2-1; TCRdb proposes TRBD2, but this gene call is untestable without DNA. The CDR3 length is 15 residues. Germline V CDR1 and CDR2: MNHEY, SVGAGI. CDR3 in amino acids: CASSRTSPTNNEQFF.

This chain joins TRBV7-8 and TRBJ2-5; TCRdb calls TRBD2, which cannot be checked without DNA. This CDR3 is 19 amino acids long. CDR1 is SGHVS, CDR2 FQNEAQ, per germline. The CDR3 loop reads CASSLVRASGSLFLETQYF. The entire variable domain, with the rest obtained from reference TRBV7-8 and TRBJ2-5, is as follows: GAGVSQSPRYKVAKRGQDVALRCDPISGHVSLFWYQQALGQGPEFLTYFQNEAQLDKSGLPSDRFFAERPEGSVSTLKIQRTQQEDSAVYLCASSLVRASGSLFLETQYFGPGTRLLVL.

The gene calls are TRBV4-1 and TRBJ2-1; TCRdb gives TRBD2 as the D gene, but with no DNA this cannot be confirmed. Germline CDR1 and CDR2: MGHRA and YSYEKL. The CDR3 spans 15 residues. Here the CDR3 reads CASSQDSAEYNEQFF.

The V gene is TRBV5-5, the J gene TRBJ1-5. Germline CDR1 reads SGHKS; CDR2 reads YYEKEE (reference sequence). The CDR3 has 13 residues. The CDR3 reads CASSLREVTPQHF.

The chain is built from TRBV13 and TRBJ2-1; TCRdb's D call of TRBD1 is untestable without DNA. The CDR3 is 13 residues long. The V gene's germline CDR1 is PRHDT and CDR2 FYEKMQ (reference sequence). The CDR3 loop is CASSLSRVNEQFF.

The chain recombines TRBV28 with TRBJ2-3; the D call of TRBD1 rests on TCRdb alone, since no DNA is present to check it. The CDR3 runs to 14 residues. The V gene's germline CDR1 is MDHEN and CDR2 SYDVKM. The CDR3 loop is CASSLTGGPDTQYF.

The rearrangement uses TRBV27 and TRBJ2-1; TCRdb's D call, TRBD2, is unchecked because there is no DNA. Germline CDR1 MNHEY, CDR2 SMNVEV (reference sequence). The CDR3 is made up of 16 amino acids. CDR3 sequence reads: CASREGAGDLYNEQFF.

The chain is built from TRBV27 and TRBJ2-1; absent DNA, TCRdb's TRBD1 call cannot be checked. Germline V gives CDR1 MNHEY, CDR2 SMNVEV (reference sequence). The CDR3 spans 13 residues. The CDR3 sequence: CASSLSQGNEQFF.

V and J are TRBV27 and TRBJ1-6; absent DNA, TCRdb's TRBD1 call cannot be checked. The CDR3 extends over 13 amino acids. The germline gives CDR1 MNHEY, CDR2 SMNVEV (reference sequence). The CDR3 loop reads CAAQGSYNSPLHF.

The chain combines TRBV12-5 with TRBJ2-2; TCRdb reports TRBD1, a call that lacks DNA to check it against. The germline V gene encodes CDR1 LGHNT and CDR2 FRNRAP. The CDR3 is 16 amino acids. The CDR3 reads CASGLVPGTGGEELFF.